This entry describes one TCR beta chain. Conversion of TCR transcripts into cDNA relied on 5'RACE template switching, which added a universal primer site and UMIs. TCRdb analysed the 5' RACE reads with MiXCR anew, one entry per CDR3 protein. This sample has 400,000 or so distinct CDR3 sequences, with about 6% found just once. The data were taken from a study of T cells after yellow fever vaccination. Trimming removed 0 bases from V and 4 bases from J; junction bases left unmatched: 9. Germline assignment: CDR1 SGHTA and CDR2 FQGNSA. This CDR3 has 17 amino acids. The sequences come from PBMCs, collected 5 days after the yellow fever booster vaccination. V and J are TRBV7-2 and TRBJ2-5, with 9 bases fitting TRBD2. The receptor was derived from a man aged 25-45 years who received the YFV17D yellow fever vaccine. CDR3 loop: CASSLALASGIGETQYF. CDR3 DNA: TGTGCCAGCAGCTTAGCGCTGGCTAGCGGGATTGGAGAGACCCAGTACTTC.